The clone carrying this T cell receptor beta chain has at least ten counts. Patients counted as stable if ophthalmopathy did not develop within 18 months. PBMCs were collected from an approximately 9.2 ml volume of fresh peripheral blood. RNA transcripts gave rise to amplified TCR beta CDR3 regions. The TCR CDR3 first-round RT-PCR relied on the HTBI primer set. TCRdb reprocessed the multiplex PCR reads via MiXCR and lists one record per CDR3 protein. The sample includes fewer than 600,000 distinct CDR3 sequences, around an eighth of them seen just once. These data are taken from a study of T cells in Graves' hyperthyroidism and ophthalmopathy. The CDR3 totals 15 residues. Per the germline V gene, CDR1 is SGHTA and CDR2 is FQGNSA. The V and J ends lost 1 base and 10 bases, in that order; junction bases with no gene match: 6.

This clonotype originated in a young woman with Graves' hyperthyroidism. V usage is TRBV7-2 and J usage is TRBJ1-6, with TRBD1 matching over 8 bases. The sample was blood. The CDR3 protein is CASSLVRTGSSPLHF. The CDR3, as DNA: TGTGCCAGCAGCTTAGTTCGGACAGGGTCCTCACCCCTCCACTTT.